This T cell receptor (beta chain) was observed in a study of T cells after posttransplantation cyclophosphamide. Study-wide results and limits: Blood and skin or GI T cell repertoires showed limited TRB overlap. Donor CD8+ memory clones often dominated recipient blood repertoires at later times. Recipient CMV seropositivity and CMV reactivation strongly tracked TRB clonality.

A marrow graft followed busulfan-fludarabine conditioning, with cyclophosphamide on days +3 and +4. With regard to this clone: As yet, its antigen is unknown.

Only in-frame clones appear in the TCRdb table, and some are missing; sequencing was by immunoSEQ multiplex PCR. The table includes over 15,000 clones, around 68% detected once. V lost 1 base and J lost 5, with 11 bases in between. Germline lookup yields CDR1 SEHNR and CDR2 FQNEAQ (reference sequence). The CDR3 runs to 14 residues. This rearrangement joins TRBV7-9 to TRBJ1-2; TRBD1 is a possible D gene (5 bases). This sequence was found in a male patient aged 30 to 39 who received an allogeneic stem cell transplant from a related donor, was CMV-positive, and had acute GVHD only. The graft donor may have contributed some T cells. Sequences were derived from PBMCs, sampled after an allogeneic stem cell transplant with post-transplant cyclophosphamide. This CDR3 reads CASSLGQGNYGYTF. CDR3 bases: TGTGCCAGCAGCTTAGGCCAGGGTAATTATGGCTACACCTTC.